The 14 T cell receptor beta chains listed next were all sequenced from one sample in a study of OX40 agonist ivuxolimab in advanced cancers. Generated by immunoSEQ multiplex PCR, the TCRdb table keeps only in-frame clones and is missing some. The top ten clones hold approximately 6.8% of a sample with roughly 66,000 clones, roughly 80% of them seen once. Sequenced here: CD4+ or CD8+ T cells sorted from blood, sampled in a trial of the OX40 agonist ivuxolimab. The receptors were sampled from an adult with an advanced solid tumor such as melanoma, head and neck, liver or kidney cancer.

The J gene is TRBJ2-2, the V gene TRBV5-6; D call uncertain. V shed 1 base and J shed 7 bases, with 5 bases lying between them. Germline CDR1 SGHDT, CDR2 YYEEEE. This CDR3 is built from 12 residues. This CDR3 reads CASSLSDGELFF. In DNA form, the CDR3 reads TGTGCCAGCAGCTTGTCGGACGGGGAGCTGTTTTTT.

This chain uses TRBV6-5 with TRBJ1-6; a weak D match, TRBD1 (5 bases). This CDR3 contains 13 residues. The ends were cut back, 6 bases at V and 7 bases at J, with 10 bases in the middle. In germline, CDR1 is MNHEY, CDR2 SVGAGI. CDR3 region: CASRRDLNSPLHF. For the CDR3, the DNA is TGTGCCAGCAGGAGGGACCTCAATTCACCCCTCCACTTT.

This chain joins TRBV19 and TRBJ1-2; TRBD1 matches 8 bases. Trimming removed 7 bases from V and 1 base from J; junction bases left unmatched: 11. The germline gives CDR1 LNHDA, CDR2 SQIVND (reference sequence). CDR3 length equals 16 residues. CDR3 DNA sequence: TGTGCCAGTACTAAAGGACAGGGCGCCCATAACTATGGCTACACCTTC. Its protein product is CASTKGQGAHNYGYTF.

This chain joins TRBV5-1 and TRBJ2-4, with a weak D call TRBD1 (7 bases). This CDR3 region has 15 residues. V dropped 3 bases and J dropped 8 bases, with 18 bases sitting between them. The germline CDR1 and CDR2 sequences are SGHRS and YFSETQ. The CDR3 region is CASSWNDREEDIQYF. The CDR3 DNA sequence: TGCGCCAGCAGCTGGAACGACAGGGAGGAGGACATTCAGTACTTC.

The chain couples TRBV18 to TRBJ2-5; 9 positions agree with TRBD1. CDR1 and CDR2 from the germline V gene are KGHSH and LQKENI. The J segment lost 8 bases and the V segment lost 3 bases, leaving 7 bases of the junction unmatched. CDR3 length: 14 residues. In nucleotides, the CDR3 is TGTGCCAGCTCACCTACGGGACAGGGAATCACCCAGTACTTC. Its translation is CASSPTGQGITQYF.

As regards this clone: The sample has other DNA sequences that encode this CDR3 too. J is TRBJ2-5 and V is TRBV7-2; the match to TRBD2 covers 14 bases. The CDR3 totals 16 residues. Losses at the gene ends were 4 bases for V and 3 bases for J; bases not matched to a gene: 4. Per germline, CDR1 SGHTA and CDR2 FQGNSA. The CDR3 DNA sequence: TGTGCCAGCAGCTACCAGGGACTAGCGGGAGAAGAGACCCAGTACTTC. This codes for CASSYQGLAGEETQYF. Supplemented by reference TRBV7-2 and TRBJ2-5, the full variable domain reads GAGVSQSPSNKVTEKGKDVELRCDPISGHTALYWYRQSLGQGLEFLIYFQGNSAPDKSGLPSDRFSAERTGGSVSTLTIQRTQQEDSAVYLCASSYQGLAGEETQYFGPGTRLLVL.

The chain recombines TRBV5-4 with TRBJ2-3, with 7 bases lining up with TRBD2. The CDR3 runs to 15 residues. V lost 3 bases to trimming and J lost 1 base; unmatched junction nucleotides: 5. The germline V gene encodes CDR1 SGHNT and CDR2 YYREEE (reference sequence). This chain's CDR3 is CASSSLGGGTDTQYF. CDR3 nucleotide sequence: TGTGCCAGCAGCTCCCTTGGGGGGGGCACAGATACGCAGTATTTT.

The chain carries TRBV5-1 and TRBJ2-3, with D perhaps TRBD1 (6 bases). V was shortened by 4 bases and J by 1 base, with 10 bases between the two germline ends. CDR3 size: 14 residues. Germline CDR1 reads SGHRS; CDR2 reads YFSETQ. The CDR3 bases are TGCGCCAGCAGCCCGAAGGGGGGCACAGATACGCAGTATTTT. This sequence encodes CASSPKGGTDTQYF.

This chain links TRBV2 with TRBJ2-5, with TRBD1 matching 12 bases. Germline V lookup: CDR1 SNHLY, CDR2 FYNNEI. The J segment lost 4 bases and the V segment lost 11 bases, leaving 5 bases of the junction unmatched. The CDR3 is made up of 13 amino acids. The DNA of the CDR3 is TGTGCCGGGGACAGGGGGCCGGGAGAGACCCAGTACTTC. Protein sequence: CAGDRGPGETQYF.

The CDR3 nucleotides read TGTGCCAGTAGTATTCAAGCAAATCAGCCCCAGCATTTT. Its translation is CASSIQANQPQHF. This chain uses TRBV19 with TRBJ1-5; no clear D gene. The CDR3 runs 13 residues. Germline V lookup: CDR1 LNHDA, CDR2 SQIVND (reference sequence). Trimming pared 3 bases from V and 4 bases from J, leaving 7 bases between. The entire variable domain, with the rest obtained from reference TRBV19 and TRBJ1-5, is as follows: DGGITQSPKYLFRKEGQNVTLSCEQNLNHDAMYWYRQDPGQGLRLIYYSQIVNDFQKGDIAEGYSVSREKKESFPLTVTSAQKNPTAFYLCASSIQANQPQHFGDGTRLSIL.

J is TRBJ2-1 and V is TRBV7-8; 9 bases line up with TRBD1. The V and J ends lost 4 bases and 8 bases, in that order; junction bases with no gene match: 12. In germline, CDR1 is SGHVS, CDR2 FQNEAQ. The CDR3 loop spans 16 amino acids. DNA for the CDR3: TGTGCCAGCAGCTCCCGGACCGGGACAGGGACCTATGAGCAGTTCTTC. Translating it yields CASSSRTGTGTYEQFF.

This clone was detected ten times or more. V is TRBV2 and J is TRBJ1-1; D is possibly TRBD1 (5 bases). Looked up from germline, CDR1 is SNHLY and CDR2 is FYNNEI. V was clipped by 8 bases and J by 2 bases, with 12 bases between them. The CDR3 is 13 residues long. The CDR3 spells CASGRQSNTEAFF. The CDR3 DNA follows: TGTGCCAGCGGCCGACAGTCAAACACTGAAGCTTTCTTT. The full variable domain, completed using reference TRBV2 and TRBJ1-1, is EPEVTQTPSHQVTQMGQEVILRCVPISNHLYFYWYRQILGQKVEFLVSFYNNEISEKSEIFDDQFSVERPDGSNFTLKIRSTKLEDSAMYFCASGRQSNTEAFFGQGTRLTVV.

The chain combines TRBV7-2 with TRBJ1-3, with TRBD1 identical over 9 bases. Unmatched junction bases numbered 10, after V lost 6 bases and J lost 4 bases. The length of the CDR3 is 16 residues. Germline V gene data show CDR1 as SGHTA and CDR2 as FQGNSA. CDR3 DNA sequence: TGTGCCAGCAGTACCACAGGGGGCGCGAAGGGAAACACCATATATTTT. Translating it yields CASSTTGGAKGNTIYF.

V gene TRBV7-3 combines with J gene TRBJ1-1, with a possible D match to TRBD1 (6 bases). V gave up 2 bases and J gave up 5 bases, with 12 bases separating them. Germline lookup yields CDR1 SGHTA and CDR2 FQGTGA. The CDR3 is made up of 14 amino acids. This chain's CDR3 is CASSLSGGGTEAFF. The CDR3 DNA is TGTGCCAGCAGCTTATCCGGGGGCGGAACTGAAGCTTTCTTT.